Below are 29 T cell receptor beta chains sequenced from a single sample in a study of pediatric ulcerative colitis. The data were produced by immunoSEQ multiplex PCR, yet TCRdb's version contains in-frame clones alone and is incomplete. The sample yields roughly 30,000 clones, more than 75% seen once. The source material was blood. These TCRs come from a boy aged 10-17 years with severe ulcerative colitis.

The DNA of the CDR3 is TGTGCCAGCAGAAAGGCGAATGAGCAGTTCTTC. It is translated as CASRKANEQFF. The rearrangement joins TRBV2 to TRBJ2-1; the D is unclear. The CDR3 spans 11 residues. Germline values: CDR1 SNHLY, CDR2 FYNNEI. V was pared by 6 bases and J by 7 bases, with 7 bases between.

The chain recombines TRBV18 with TRBJ2-5; D is uncertain. The V gene lost 4 bases and the J gene lost 3 bases, with 12 bases spanning the gap. The CDR3 is made up of 14 amino acids. Looked up from germline, CDR1 is KGHSH and CDR2 is LQKENI. The CDR3 DNA is TGTGCCAGCTCACTGATTGGGCCGAAAGAGACCCAGTACTTC. Translating it yields CASSLIGPKETQYF.

The sample holds a few counts of this clone. V is TRBV7-9 and J is TRBJ2-1; 8 bases match TRBD2. CDR1 SEHNR and CDR2 FQNEAQ come from the germline V gene (reference sequence). V shed 0 bases, J shed 8 bases, and the junction held 12 bases outside the gene matches. CDR3 length equals 17 residues. CDR3 DNA: TGTGCCAGCAGCTTAGCGCTAAAAGCGGGGGCCCCTCATGAGCAGTTCTTC. This sequence encodes CASSLALKAGAPHEQFF. The whole variable domain, filled in from reference TRBV7-9 and TRBJ2-1, reads DTGVSQNPRHKITKRGQNVTFRCDPISEHNRLYWYRQTLGQGPEFLTYFQNEAQLEKSRLLSDRFSAERPKGSFSTLEIQRTEQGDSAMYLCASSLALKAGAPHEQFFGPGTRLTVL.

This clone turned up a few times. The chain carries TRBV5-1 and TRBJ1-1; D gene unclear. Trimming removed 0 bases from V and 0 bases from J, with 3 bases in between. The CDR3 consists of 13 residues. Germline-derived CDR1 and CDR2 are SGHRS and YFSETQ. The DNA of the CDR3 is TGCGCCAGCAGCTTGGGCATGAACACTGAAGCTTTCTTT. It yields the protein CASSLGMNTEAFF.

This clone was seen just once. The genes are TRBV30 and TRBJ1-3; D is undetermined. V was trimmed by 3 bases and J by 0 bases, leaving 9 bases between them. Germline CDR1 reads GTSNPN; CDR2 reads SVGIG (reference sequence). The CDR3 spans 14 residues. The CDR3 coding sequence is TGTGCCTGGAGGGTCTTTAACTCTGGAAACACCATATATTTT. It yields the protein CAWRVFNSGNTIYF.

The rearrangement links TRBV7-8 to TRBJ2-1; 11 nucleotides match TRBD2. J gave up 0 bases and V 0 bases, and 10 bases lay outside the gene matches. Germline V gene sequence: CDR1 SGHVS, CDR2 FQNEAQ. The CDR3 has 20 amino acids. CDR3 residues: CASSLARETSGAYSYNEQFF. The CDR3 bases are TGTGCCAGCAGCTTAGCACGGGAGACTAGCGGGGCTTACTCCTACAATGAGCAGTTCTTC.

The chain uses TRBV30 and TRBJ1-5; perhaps TRBD1 as D (6 bases). Trimming shortened V by 3 bases and J by 1 base, and 7 bases separated the two germline ends. Germline V gene sequence: CDR1 GTSNPN, CDR2 SVGIG (reference sequence). The CDR3 has 13 amino acids. Here the CDR3 reads CAWSTGSNQPQHF. DNA for the CDR3: TGTGCCTGGAGCACAGGGAGCAATCAGCCCCAGCATTTT.

The chain joins TRBV19 to TRBJ2-1, with D possibly TRBD2 on 5 matching bases. CDR1 and CDR2 from the germline V gene are LNHDA and SQIVND (reference sequence). This CDR3 is built from 15 residues. Trimming stripped 3 bases from V and 7 bases from J, with 16 bases between. CDR3 sequence: CASSISVGGANEQFF. The CDR3 nucleotides are TGTGCCAGTAGTATCTCAGTCGGAGGAGCAAATGAGCAGTTCTTC.

This chain joins TRBV5-1 and TRBJ2-1; 11 bases fit TRBD1. There are 15 residues in the CDR3. J was trimmed by 7 bases and V by 2 bases; bases with no gene match: 5. Germline assignment: CDR1 SGHRS and CDR2 YFSETQ. Here the CDR3 reads CASSLGQGASNEQFF. The CDR3 coding sequence is TGCGCCAGCAGCTTAGGACAGGGGGCGTCAAATGAGCAGTTCTTC.

This chain uses TRBV6-1 with TRBJ1-2, with D possibly TRBD1 on 5 matching bases. Germline assignment: CDR1 MNHNS and CDR2 SASEGT. V was cut by 0 bases and J by 7 bases, with 15 bases left in between. The CDR3 has 15 residues. The CDR3 here is CASSEAEQATFGYTF. CDR3 DNA sequence: TGTGCCAGCAGTGAAGCCGAACAGGCGACGTTTGGCTACACCTTC.

For this clone: Sequence at one end of the junction differs from germline and may be a read error. The chain recombines TRBV2 with TRBJ2-1; TRBD2 is a possible D gene (7 bases). The CDR3 is 17 amino acids. CDR1 and CDR2 from the germline V gene are SNHLY and FYNNEI. The CDR3, as DNA: TGTGCCAGCAGCGAAGGGAGGGGGACTTCGAAAACCAATGAGCAGTTCTTC. It yields the protein CASSEGRGTSKTNEQFF. Full variable domain (rest looked up from reference TRBV2 and TRBJ2-1): EPEVTQTPSHQVTQMGQEVILRCVPISNHLYFYWYRQILGQKVEFLVSFYNNEISEKSEIFDDQFSVERPDGSNFTLKIRSTKLEDSAMYFCASSEGRGTSKTNEQFFGPGTRLTVL.

This chain joins TRBV9 and TRBJ1-5, with no clear D. The CDR3 runs to 14 residues. CDR1 SGDLS and CDR2 YYNGEE come from the germline V gene. Trimming stripped 0 bases from V and 4 bases from J, with 8 bases between. CDR3 protein: CASSVGGLNQPQHF. The CDR3 DNA sequence: TGTGCCAGCAGCGTAGGTGGGTTGAATCAGCCCCAGCATTTT.

V usage is TRBV19 and J usage is TRBJ1-2; 12 nucleotides match TRBD1. There are 15 residues in the CDR3. Losses at the gene ends were 3 bases for V and 4 bases for J; bases not matched to a gene: 3. The V gene's germline CDR1 is LNHDA and CDR2 SQIVND (reference sequence). The CDR3 loop reads CASSIGTGGFYGYTF. CDR3 DNA sequence: TGTGCCAGTAGTATTGGGACAGGGGGCTTCTATGGCTACACCTTC.

This chain joins TRBV27 and TRBJ2-7, with 8 nucleotides matching TRBD1. CDR3 length equals 15 residues. V was pared by 2 bases and J by 3 bases, with 6 bases of the junction left unmatched. Per the germline V gene, CDR1 is MNHEY and CDR2 is SMNVEV (reference sequence). CDR3 sequence reads: CASSLGETGDYEQYF. Written as DNA, the CDR3 is TGTGCCAGCAGTTTAGGTGAGACAGGGGACTACGAGCAGTACTTC.

The J gene is TRBJ1-3, the V gene TRBV5-1; no firm D call. The germline gives CDR1 SGHRS, CDR2 YFSETQ. Trimming pared 0 bases from V and 1 base from J, leaving 8 bases between. This CDR3 is 15 amino acids long. CDR3 protein: CASSLVPGSGNTIYF. The CDR3 bases are TGCGCCAGCAGCTTGGTACCGGGGTCTGGAAACACCATATATTTT.

This clone turned up a few times. This rearrangement joins TRBV16 to TRBJ2-7; D not resolved. CDR1 and CDR2 from the germline V gene are KGHSY and FQNENV. The CDR3 covers 12 residues. With 4 bases removed from V and 3 bases from J, the gap between germline ends came to 7 bases. CDR3 coding DNA: TGTGCCAGCAGCCTTGCGGACTACGAGCAGTACTTC. Encoded protein: CASSLADYEQYF.

J is TRBJ2-1 and V is TRBV10-2, with a possible D match to TRBD2 (5 bases). In germline, CDR1 is WSHSY, CDR2 SAAADI. The V and J ends lost 6 bases and 9 bases respectively, with 12 bases between them. The CDR3 length is 12 residues. CDR3 in amino acids: CASRDPGGEQFF. The CDR3 nucleotides are TGCGCCAGCAGGGACCCTGGAGGTGAGCAGTTCTTC.

The rearrangement uses TRBV19 and TRBJ2-5; 8 bases agree with TRBD2. CDR1 LNHDA and CDR2 SQIVND come from the germline V gene (reference sequence). The CDR3 is 15 residues long. Trimming took 3 bases from V and 2 from J; bases not matched to a gene: 5. The CDR3 sequence: CASSIRGGQQETQYF. The CDR3 region has the DNA TGTGCCAGTAGTATCCGCGGGGGGCAGCAAGAGACCCAGTACTTC.

V gene TRBV15 combines with J gene TRBJ2-7; 7 positions agree with TRBD1. The CDR3 is 14 amino acids. From germline, CDR1 is LNHNV and CDR2 YYDKDF (reference sequence). Losses at the gene ends were 3 bases for V and 3 bases for J; bases not matched to a gene: 5. CDR3 bases: TGTGCCACCAGCAGGGGACAGCTAAACTACGAGCAGTACTTC. This translates into CATSRGQLNYEQYF.

V is TRBV18 and J is TRBJ2-5; no firm D call. From germline, CDR1 is KGHSH and CDR2 LQKENI. This CDR3 is 12 amino acids long. Deletions cut 3 bases from V and 4 bases from J, with 6 bases between. The CDR3 loop reads CASSPNGETQYF. The CDR3 region has the DNA TGTGCCAGCTCACCGAACGGAGAGACCCAGTACTTC. Combining the CDR3 with reference TRBV18 and TRBJ2-5 gives the whole variable domain NAGVMQNPRHLVRRRGQEARLRCSPMKGHSHVYWYRQLPEEGLKFMVYLQKENIIDESGMPKERFSAEFPKEGPSILRIQQVVRGDSAAYFCASSPNGETQYFGPGTRLLVL.

This sequence joins TRBV7-2 and TRBJ2-7; 9 bases align to TRBD1. Losses at the gene ends were 5 bases for V and 7 bases for J; bases not matched to a gene: 9. The CDR3 has 14 residues. Germline-derived CDR1 and CDR2 are SGHTA and FQGNSA. The CDR3 sequence is CASSPTGGAGEQYF. The CDR3, as DNA: TGTGCCAGCAGCCCCACAGGGGGCGCGGGGGAGCAGTACTTC. Using reference TRBV7-2 and TRBJ2-7 for the parts outside the CDR3, the full variable domain is GAGVSQSPSNKVTEKGKDVELRCDPISGHTALYWYRQSLGQGLEFLIYFQGNSAPDKSGLPSDRFSAERTGGSVSTLTIQRTQQEDSAVYLCASSPTGGAGEQYFGPGTRLTVT.

The chain joins TRBV6-4 to TRBJ2-1; D may be TRBD2 (5 bases). Trimming removed 0 bases at V and 10 bases at J, with 10 bases between. From germline, CDR1 is MRHNA and CDR2 SNTAGT. The CDR3 has 13 amino acids. The CDR3 bases are TGTGCCAGCAGTGACTCTTTAGCGACCGAGCAGTTCTTC. As protein: CASSDSLATEQFF.

V usage is TRBV29-1 and J usage is TRBJ2-3, with D unclear. Germline loops: CDR1 SQVTM, CDR2 ANQGSEA. Deletions cut 6 bases from V and 2 bases from J, with 12 bases between. This CDR3 contains 13 residues. The CDR3 region has the DNA TGCAGCGTAAGCTTAAAACTCACAGATACGCAGTATTTT. Translated, it gives CSVSLKLTDTQYF.

The sample holds a few counts of this clone. The chain is built from TRBV29-1 and TRBJ1-1; D is unclear. CDR1 is SQVTM and CDR2 is ANQGSEA in the germline V gene. CDR3 size: 11 residues. The germline V and J ends were trimmed by 8 bases and 1 base, with 8 bases remaining between them. CDR3 amino acids: CSCGRNTEAFF. Here the CDR3 DNA reads TGCAGCTGTGGCAGGAACACTGAAGCTTTCTTT.

The chain combines TRBV27 with TRBJ2-7, with 9 nucleotides matching TRBD1. This CDR3 region has 14 residues. Trimming removed 10 bases from V and 0 bases from J; junction bases left unmatched: 7. Germline CDR1 is MNHEY and CDR2 is SMNVEV (reference sequence). Here the CDR3 DNA reads TGTGCCACCCAGGCGGGACAGGGCTCCTACGAGCAGTACTTC. The encoded protein is CATQAGQGSYEQYF.

The rearrangement uses TRBV7-6 and TRBJ1-5; 7 nucleotides match TRBD1. The J segment lost 3 bases and the V segment lost 4 bases, leaving 6 bases of the junction unmatched. There are 15 residues in the CDR3. Germline values: CDR1 SGHVS, CDR2 FNYEAQ. DNA of the CDR3: TGTGCCAGCAGCTCGGGGGACAGATTCAATCAGCCCCAGCATTTT. It codes for CASSSGDRFNQPQHF.

The count of this clone is one. V usage is TRBV30 and J usage is TRBJ2-2; D is undetermined. CDR3 length: 13 amino acids. The ends were cut back, 7 bases at V and 0 bases at J, with 9 bases in the middle. From germline, CDR1 is GTSNPN and CDR2 SVGIG (reference sequence). The CDR3 nucleotides are TGTGCCTTTCAGAGAACGAACACCGGGGAGCTGTTTTTT. Translating gives CAFQRTNTGELFF.

This sequence joins TRBV2 and TRBJ2-1; tentatively, D is TRBD2 (5 bases). The V end lost 5 bases, the J end lost 7 bases, and 15 bases lay between the germline ends. The CDR3 consists of 14 residues. Germline V CDR1 and CDR2: SNHLY, FYNNEI. In DNA form, the CDR3 reads TGTGCCAGCAGTCCGTTAGCGATTCTTAATGAGCAGTTCTTC. The encoded protein is CASSPLAILNEQFF.

A single count supports this clone. The chain employs TRBV19 and TRBJ2-1; TRBD2 matches 9 bases. This CDR3 has 18 amino acids. Germline values: CDR1 LNHDA, CDR2 SQIVND (reference sequence). V gave up 6 bases and J gave up 4 bases; unmatched junction bases: 16. CDR3: CASRETSGTLPPYNEQFF. In nucleotides, the CDR3 is TGTGCCAGTAGGGAGACTAGCGGAACATTACCCCCTTACAATGAGCAGTTCTTC.